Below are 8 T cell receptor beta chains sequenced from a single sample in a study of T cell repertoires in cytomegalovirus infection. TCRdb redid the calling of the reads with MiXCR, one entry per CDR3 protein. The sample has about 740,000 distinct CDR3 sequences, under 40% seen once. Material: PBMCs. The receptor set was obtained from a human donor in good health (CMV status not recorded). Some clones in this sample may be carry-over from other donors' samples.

CDR3 bases: TGTGCCAGCAGTCCTACCGGGACAGGGTATCTCGAGCAGTACTTC. Translation gives CASSPTGTGYLEQYF. This sequence joins TRBV28 and TRBJ2-7; 9 nucleotides align to TRBD1. The CDR3 length is 15 residues. V shed 5 bases, J shed 6 bases, and the junction held 11 bases outside the gene matches. Germline V gene lookup returns CDR1 MDHEN and CDR2 SYDVKM.

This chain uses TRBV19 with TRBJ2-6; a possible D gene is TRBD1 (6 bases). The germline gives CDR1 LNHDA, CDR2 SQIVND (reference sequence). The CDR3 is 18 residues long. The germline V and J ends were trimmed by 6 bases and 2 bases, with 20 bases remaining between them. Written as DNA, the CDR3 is TGTGCCAGTAGCGATATCATGGGTACAGGGCCTGGGGCCAACGTCCTGACTTTC. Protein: CASSDIMGTGPGANVLTF. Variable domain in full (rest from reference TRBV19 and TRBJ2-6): DGGITQSPKYLFRKEGQNVTLSCEQNLNHDAMYWYRQDPGQGLRLIYYSQIVNDFQKGDIAEGYSVSREKKESFPLTVTSAQKNPTAFYLCASSDIMGTGPGANVLTFGAGSRLTVL.

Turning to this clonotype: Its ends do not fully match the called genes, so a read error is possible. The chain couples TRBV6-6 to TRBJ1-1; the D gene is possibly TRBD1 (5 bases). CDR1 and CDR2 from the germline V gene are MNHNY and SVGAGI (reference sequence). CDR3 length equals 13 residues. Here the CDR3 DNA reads TGTGCCAGCAAGGGCAGGGATACCACTGAAGCTTGCTTT. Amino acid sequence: CASKGRDTTEACF.

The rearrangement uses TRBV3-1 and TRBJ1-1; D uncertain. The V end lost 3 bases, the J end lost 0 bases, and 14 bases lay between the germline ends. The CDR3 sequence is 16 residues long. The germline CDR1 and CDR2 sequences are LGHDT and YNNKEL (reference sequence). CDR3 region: CASSQIDGYMNTEAFF. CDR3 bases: TGTGCCAGCAGCCAGATTGACGGATACATGAACACTGAAGCTTTCTTT.

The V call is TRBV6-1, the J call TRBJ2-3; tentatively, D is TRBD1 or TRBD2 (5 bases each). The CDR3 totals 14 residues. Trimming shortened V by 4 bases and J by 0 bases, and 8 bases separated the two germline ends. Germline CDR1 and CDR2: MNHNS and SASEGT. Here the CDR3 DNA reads TGTGCCAGCAGTGTGGGACGTAGCACAGATACGCAGTATTTT. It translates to CASSVGRSTDTQYF.

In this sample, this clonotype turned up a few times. CDR3 region: CSVPIGQSNTEAFF. CDR3 bases: TGCAGTGTTCCGATCGGGCAGTCGAACACTGAAGCTTTCTTT. This chain connects TRBV20-1 to TRBJ1-1, with D hard to call. The CDR3 sequence is 14 residues long. Trimming took off 7 bases at V and 1 base at J, with 16 bases between the two ends. The germline CDR1 and CDR2 sequences are DFQATT and SNEGSKA (reference sequence).

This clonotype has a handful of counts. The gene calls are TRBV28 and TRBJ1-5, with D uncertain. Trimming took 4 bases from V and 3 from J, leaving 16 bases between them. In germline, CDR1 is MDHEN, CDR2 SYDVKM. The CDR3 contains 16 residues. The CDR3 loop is CASSSTRSGNNQPQHF. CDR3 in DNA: TGTGCCAGCAGTTCAACCAGATCGGGGAACAATCAGCCCCAGCATTTT. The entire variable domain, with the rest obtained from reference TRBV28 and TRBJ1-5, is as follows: DVKVTQSSRYLVKRTGEKVFLECVQDMDHENMFWYRQDPGLGLRLIYFSYDVKMKEKGDIPEGYSVSREKKERFSLILESASTNQTSMYLCASSSTRSGNNQPQHFGDGTRLSIL.

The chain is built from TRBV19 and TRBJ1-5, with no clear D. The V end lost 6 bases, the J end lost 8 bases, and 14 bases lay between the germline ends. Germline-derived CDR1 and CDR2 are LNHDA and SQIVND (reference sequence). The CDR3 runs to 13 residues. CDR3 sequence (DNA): TGTGCCAGTAGCACAGACGGGCCGAAGCCCCAGCATTTT. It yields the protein CASSTDGPKPQHF.